These 8 T cell receptor beta chains originate from one sample sequenced in a study of CDR3 diversity in severe acne (dated by TCRdb to between 2018 and 2020). Library preparation used PCR. Sequencing took place on an Illumina HiSeq 2000. The public reads were reanalyzed by TCRdb: fastp trimming at Q25, MiXCR alignment, in-frame beta chains only. Duplicate CDR3 protein sequences are folded into a single record with the most common DNA and genes. This sample lists 90,000 or so distinct CDR3 sequences; about 52% were detected once. The ten largest make up 10% of the sample. Sequencing was performed on blood. These receptors were collected from a male donor in good health, serving as a control.

This clonotype came up a few times. The rearrangement joins TRBV5-6 to TRBJ1-1, with D perhaps matching TRBD1 (5 bases). The CDR3 runs to 12 residues. Germline values: CDR1 SGHDT, CDR2 YYEEEE. V lost 5 bases, J lost 5 bases, and 10 bases lay in between. CDR3 coding DNA: TGTGCCAGCAGACAAAGGGGTACTGAAGCTTTCTTT. Amino acids: CASRQRGTEAFF.

The chain carries TRBV2 and TRBJ1-1; unclear D gene. This CDR3 is built from 12 residues. The V gene lost 5 bases and the J gene lost 3 bases, with 7 bases spanning the gap. The germline gives CDR1 SNHLY, CDR2 FYNNEI. The CDR3 reads CASSWGDTEAFF. The CDR3 DNA sequence: TGTGCCAGCAGTTGGGGAGACACTGAAGCTTTCTTT.

Turning to this clonotype: One end of the junction fails to match germline, which may point to a read error. V usage is TRBV10-3 and J usage is TRBJ1-1; 7 bases are a match to TRBD1. The CDR3 has 13 amino acids. Germline CDR1 reads ENHRY; CDR2 reads SYGVKD. This CDR3 is CTISSGGQTEAFF. CDR3 DNA sequence: TGTACCATCAGCTCAGGGGGACAAACTGAAGCTTTCTTT.

This clonotype was picked up many times. The chain uses TRBV3-1 and TRBJ2-1; no reliable D call. The CDR3 covers 11 residues. Per germline, CDR1 LGHDT and CDR2 YNNKEL (reference sequence). Trimming cost V 6 bases and J 15 bases, with 15 bases left between them. The CDR3 sequence is CASRHSLVTFF. For the CDR3, the DNA is TGTGCCAGCAGACACTCTCTAGTGACGTTCTTC.

This clonotype came up many times. The chain carries TRBV9 and TRBJ1-2; possible D gene TRBD1, 6 bases. The CDR3 sequence is 15 residues long. V dropped 6 bases and J dropped 7 bases, with 22 bases sitting between them. Germline V CDR1 and CDR2: SGDLS, YYNGEE. The chain's CDR3 is CASTNQAGAAGGYTF. The CDR3 DNA sequence: TGTGCCAGCACCAACCAGGCAGGGGCGGCGGGTGGCTACACCTTC.

Points on this clonotype: Given a much more abundant clone one base away, this may be a read error. The CDR3 DNA sequence: TGTGCCAGCAGCAAGACGCCCGCACGAGGACAGAGCTTCACAGATGCGCAGTATTTT. Translating it yields CASSKTPARGQSFTDAQYF. The V and J genes are TRBV7-2 and TRBJ2-3, with a possible D match to TRBD1 (6 bases). Germline values: CDR1 SGHTA, CDR2 FQGNSA. The length of the CDR3 is 19 residues.

Turning to this clonotype: At one end, the junction sequence differs from germline, possibly due to a read error. The V and J genes are TRBV29-1 and TRBJ2-6, with no clear D. CDR1 and CDR2 (germline): SQVTM, ANQGSEA. CDR3 length equals 12 residues. Here the CDR3 reads CGVGSGANVLTF. The CDR3 DNA sequence: TGCGGCGTTGGTTCTGGGGCCAACGTCCTGACTTTC.

The table lists this clonotype with a few counts. The chain links TRBV12-3 or TRBV12-4 to TRBJ2-7; maybe TRBD1 (6 bases). This CDR3 has 14 residues. Trimming pared 4 bases from V and 3 bases from J, leaving 13 bases between. CDR3 nucleotide sequence: TGTGCCAGCAGTTCACAGGGCATTCACTACGAGCAGTACTTC. As protein: CASSSQGIHYEQYF.